This TCR beta chain is drawn from a study of blood T cell repertoires in COVID-19. Study in general: Sample material is recorded as cDNA or gDNA derived from T cells, B-cell-depleted T cells, or PBMCs.

This clone showed up just once. Germline CDR1 MGHRA, CDR2 YSYEKL. The V end was cut by 3 bases, the J end by 3 bases, with 17 bases between. The CDR3 spans 16 residues. Participant-reported clinical history was the basis for cohort assignment. Recovered participants had two consecutive negative NP/OP PCR tests, healthcare professional clearance, or symptom resolution. Methods used by the authors: Amplifying reference gene primers gave estimates of nucleated cell counts. This table comes from immunoSEQ multiplex PCR, and its TCRdb copy is limited to in-frame clones, with some not included. V, J and clone size derive from that table, while D and trimming were established from the DNA sequence. The table lists about 470,000 clones, around 90% of them singletons, with around 0.7% in the top ten.

This TCR derives from a young woman who had recovered from COVID-19. Source material: PBMCs or T cells enriched from blood (not recorded which). The rearrangement links TRBV4-1 to TRBJ2-5; D is possibly TRBD1 (6 bases). The CDR3 DNA is TGCGCCAGCAGCCATGATCTCCGGGACAAAAAAGAGACCCAGTACTTC. Translation: CASSHDLRDKKETQYF.